The clone carrying this T cell receptor beta chain was recorded only once. Trimming took 7 bases from V and 3 from J; bases not matched to a gene: 4. Germline V gene data show CDR1 as SNHLY and CDR2 as FYNNEI. The CDR3 loop spans 14 amino acids. These data come from a study of cytomegalovirus exposure and HLA in healthy donors. With 60 Vbeta and 13 Jbeta primers, the PCR was carried out. Method: immunoSEQ multiplex PCR; TCRdb's copy keeps in-frame clones and lacks some. The table lists more than 120,000 clones, roughly 80% of them singletons, with roughly 2.9% in the top ten. The sequenced sample consisted of PBMCs. This sequence joins TRBV2 and TRBJ2-3, with 10 bases fitting TRBD1. This clonotype was obtained from a woman in her 30s in good health and CMV-seronegative. In nucleotides, the CDR3 is TGTGCCAGCACTCGGGACAGGGGTACAGATACGCAGTATTTT. Protein product: CASTRDRGTDTQYF.